This TCR beta chain was sequenced for a study of T cell repertoires in cytomegalovirus infection. For the study at large: Carrying CMV and the relevant HLA type showed in public TCR beta signatures.

This clonotype was observed at least ten times. Antigen: not known. TCRdb used MiXCR to reprocess the reads, holding one entry per CDR3 protein. The sample includes 480,000 or so distinct CDR3 sequences, over 9% of them seen just once. This CDR3 contains 14 residues. CDR1 and CDR2 from the germline V gene are ENHRY and SYGVKD. Trimming pared 4 bases from V and 2 bases from J, leaving 12 bases between. General study results and limits: CMV-specific TCR beta clonotypes restricted by HLA-C were the ones dominating the ex vivo response. Individuals carrying CMV plus the relevant HLA were identified by cumulative frequency of public TCR beta families.

The sample taken for sequencing was PBMCs. J is TRBJ2-7 and V is TRBV10-3; D might be TRBD1 (6 bases). The sequence came from a human donor in good health (CMV status not recorded). Some clones in this sample may be carry-over from other donors' samples. CDR3 region: CAISAGRGTYEQYF. The CDR3 coding sequence is TGTGCCATCAGTGCCGGCAGGGGCACCTACGAGCAGTACTTC.